A selection of T cell receptor beta chains follows, all from one sample in a study of response to subunit inactivated influenza vaccine. TCRdb reprocessed the RT-PCR reads with MiXCR, giving one entry per CDR3 protein. The sample holds approximately 570,000 distinct CDR3 sequences, approximately 7.1% seen once. This material consisted of PBMCs from blood, taken 23 months after vaccination. These receptors were taken from a man aged 50 to 69 who received an inactivated influenza vaccine. The CDR3 runs from the conserved cysteine through the conserved F or W. D genes are given only for firm matches. Size values are once, few and many counts, or a class for expanded clones, and some rows have none.

v_call: TRBV27
d_call: TRBD1
cdr3_length: 16
clone_size: medium-sized
j_call: TRBJ1-1
cdr3_aa: CASSPSWTGMNTEAFF
cdr3_nt: TGTGCCAGCAGCCCATCCTGGACAGGGATGAACACTGAAGCTTTCTTT

v_call: TRBV3-1
d_call: TRBD2
cdr3_length: 17
clone_size: many
j_call: TRBJ2-1
cdr3_aa: CASSPKSTGTSGSVQFF
cdr3_nt: TGTGCCAGCAGCCCCAAAAGCACCGGGACTAGCGGGAGCGTGCAGTTCTTC

v_call: TRBV7-2
d_call: TRBD2
cdr3_length: 16
clone_size: NA
j_call: TRBJ2-2
cdr3_aa: CASSFHRASGTGELFF
cdr3_nt: TGTGCCAGCAGCTTCCATCGGGCTAGCGGAACCGGGGAGCTGTTTTTT

v_call: TRBV15
d_call: NA
cdr3_length: 14
clone_size: few
j_call: TRBJ1-1
cdr3_aa: CATSRDTRNTEAFF
cdr3_nt: TGTGCCACCAGCAGAGACACACGGAACACTGAAGCTTTCTTT

v_call: TRBV6-2/TRBV6-3
d_call: NA
cdr3_length: 15
clone_size: NA
j_call: TRBJ2-3
cdr3_aa: CASSSGTPRTDTQYF
cdr3_nt: TGTGCCAGCAGTTCCGGGACTCCACGAACAGATACGCAGTATTTT

v_call: TRBV11-2
d_call: NA
cdr3_length: 16
clone_size: NA
j_call: TRBJ2-7
cdr3_aa: CASSLVWGAGAYEQYF
cdr3_nt: TGTGCCAGCAGCTTAGTTTGGGGCGCAGGAGCCTACGAGCAGTACTTC

v_call: TRBV3-1
d_call: NA
cdr3_length: 16
clone_size: NA
j_call: TRBJ2-2
cdr3_aa: CASSEEFSRDTGELFF
cdr3_nt: TGTGCCAGCAGCGAGGAATTCTCCCGAGACACCGGGGAGCTGTTTTTT

v_call: TRBV6-2/TRBV6-3
d_call: NA
cdr3_length: 11
clone_size: few
j_call: TRBJ1-2
cdr3_aa: CASSRAYGYTF
cdr3_nt: TGTGCCAGCAGTCGCGCCTATGGCTACACCTTC

v_call: TRBV20-1
d_call: NA
cdr3_length: 16
clone_size: NA
j_call: TRBJ1-3
cdr3_aa: CSASWETGYSGNTIYF
cdr3_nt: TGCAGTGCTAGTTGGGAAACAGGGTACTCTGGAAACACCATATATTTT

v_call: TRBV6-1
d_call: NA
cdr3_length: 14
clone_size: NA
j_call: TRBJ2-7
cdr3_aa: CASSPARSSYEQYF
cdr3_nt: TGTGCCAGCAGTCCGGCACGGAGCTCCTACGAGCAGTACTTC

v_call: TRBV4-3
d_call: NA
cdr3_length: 14
clone_size: few
j_call: TRBJ1-6
cdr3_aa: CASSQDRRNSPLHF
cdr3_nt: TGCGCCAGCAGCCAAGATAGGCGTAATTCACCCCTCCACTTT

v_call: TRBV30
d_call: NA
cdr3_length: 13
clone_size: NA
j_call: TRBJ1-1
cdr3_aa: CAWSVMGNTEAFF
cdr3_nt: TGTGCCTGGAGTGTAATGGGGAACACTGAAGCTTTCTTT

v_call: TRBV7-9
d_call: NA
cdr3_length: 16
clone_size: many
j_call: TRBJ2-7
cdr3_aa: CASSLTGTHLEGEQYF
cdr3_nt: TGTGCCAGCAGCTTAACCGGGACGCACCTAGAGGGCGAGCAGTACTTC

v_call: TRBV20-1
d_call: NA
cdr3_length: 15
clone_size: many
j_call: TRBJ2-5
cdr3_aa: CSARGRGGLQETQYF
cdr3_nt: TGCAGTGCTAGAGGGAGAGGGGGACTCCAAGAGACCCAGTACTTC

v_call: TRBV28
d_call: NA
cdr3_length: 14
clone_size: NA
j_call: TRBJ1-2
cdr3_aa: CASRTPSGVYGYTF
cdr3_nt: TGTGCCAGCAGGACCCCCTCTGGGGTATATGGCTACACCTTC

v_call: TRBV29-1
d_call: TRBD1
cdr3_length: 14
clone_size: few
j_call: TRBJ2-7
cdr3_aa: CSVTTGTGSSEQYF
cdr3_nt: TGCAGCGTTACGACCGGGACAGGGTCTAGCGAGCAGTACTTC

v_call: TRBV9
d_call: NA
cdr3_length: 18
clone_size: many
j_call: TRBJ2-1
cdr3_aa: CASSGVPDGTSSYNEQFF
cdr3_nt: TGTGCCAGCAGCGGCGTTCCTGACGGGACCAGCTCCTACAATGAGCAGTTCTTC

v_call: TRBV12-3/TRBV12-4
d_call: NA
cdr3_length: 15
clone_size: few
j_call: TRBJ1-2
cdr3_aa: CASSLAQANNYGYTF
cdr3_nt: TGTGCCAGCAGTTTAGCTCAGGCAAATAACTATGGCTACACCTTC

v_call: TRBV16
d_call: TRBD1
cdr3_length: 13
clone_size: many
j_call: TRBJ2-7
cdr3_aa: CASSQSAGGEQYF
cdr3_nt: TGTGCCAGCAGCCAATCAGCAGGGGGCGAGCAGTACTTC

v_call: TRBV18
d_call: TRBD2
cdr3_length: 15
clone_size: many
j_call: TRBJ2-1
cdr3_aa: CASSGLAGVSNEQFF
cdr3_nt: TGTGCCAGCAGCGGACTAGCGGGAGTCTCAAATGAGCAGTTCTTC

v_call: TRBV14
d_call: NA
cdr3_length: 14
clone_size: NA
j_call: TRBJ2-7
cdr3_aa: CASSHHNGVYEQYF
cdr3_nt: TGTGCCAGCAGCCACCATAACGGGGTATACGAGCAGTACTTC

v_call: TRBV24-1
d_call: TRBD1
cdr3_length: 13
clone_size: few
j_call: TRBJ1-1
cdr3_aa: CATSDTRGPEAFF
cdr3_nt: TGTGCCACCAGTGATACCAGGGGGCCTGAAGCTTTCTTT

v_call: TRBV7-8
d_call: TRBD1
cdr3_length: 16
clone_size: many
j_call: TRBJ2-5
cdr3_aa: CASSPIRQGGRETQYF
cdr3_nt: TGTGCCAGCAGCCCGATCAGACAGGGTGGGAGAGAGACCCAGTACTTC

v_call: TRBV28
d_call: TRBD2
cdr3_length: 16
clone_size: NA
j_call: TRBJ2-7
cdr3_aa: CASSLLILAGATEQYF
cdr3_nt: TGTGCCAGCAGTTTACTGATTTTGGCGGGAGCAACCGAGCAGTACTTC

v_call: TRBV30
d_call: NA
cdr3_length: 13
clone_size: many
j_call: TRBJ1-2
cdr3_aa: CAWSGQGGGGYTF
cdr3_nt: TGTGCCTGGTCTGGGCAGGGCGGCGGTGGCTACACCTTC

v_call: TRBV6-2/TRBV6-3
d_call: NA
cdr3_length: 12
clone_size: NA
j_call: TRBJ1-4
cdr3_aa: CASGHWGEKLFF
cdr3_nt: TGTGCCAGCGGACACTGGGGTGAAAAACTGTTTTTT

v_call: TRBV29-1
d_call: NA
cdr3_length: 13
clone_size: many
j_call: TRBJ2-1
cdr3_aa: CSVVPTWIDEQFF
cdr3_nt: TGCAGCGTTGTGCCTACCTGGATCGATGAGCAGTTCTTC

v_call: TRBV7-2
d_call: NA
cdr3_length: 15
clone_size: NA
j_call: TRBJ2-7
cdr3_aa: CASSLIGGESYEQYF
cdr3_nt: TGTGCCAGCAGCTTAATTGGAGGGGAATCCTACGAGCAGTACTTC

v_call: TRBV3-1
d_call: NA
cdr3_length: 17
clone_size: few
j_call: TRBJ2-2
cdr3_aa: CASSQDFTSRNTGELFF
cdr3_nt: TGTGCCAGCAGCCAAGATTTTACTAGCAGGAACACCGGGGAGCTGTTTTTT

v_call: TRBV5-1
d_call: NA
cdr3_length: 18
clone_size: many
j_call: TRBJ2-3
cdr3_aa: CASSLRSLGERRTDTQYF
cdr3_nt: TGCGCCAGCAGCTTACGATCCCTCGGAGAGCGTCGCACAGATACGCAGTATTTT

v_call: TRBV29-1
d_call: NA
cdr3_length: 14
clone_size: many
j_call: TRBJ2-5
cdr3_aa: CSVSPRLSQETQYF
cdr3_nt: TGCAGCGTCTCGCCGAGGCTCAGTCAAGAGACCCAGTACTTC

v_call: TRBV28
d_call: TRBD1
cdr3_length: 14
clone_size: NA
j_call: TRBJ1-2
cdr3_aa: CASILGQGASGYTF
cdr3_nt: TGTGCCAGCATCCTGGGACAGGGGGCCTCTGGCTACACCTTC

v_call: TRBV4-2
d_call: NA
cdr3_length: 15
clone_size: NA
j_call: TRBJ1-6
cdr3_aa: CASSPRGQKNSPLHF
cdr3_nt: TGTGCCAGCAGCCCCCGAGGGCAGAAAAATTCACCCCTCCACTTT

v_call: TRBV7-9
d_call: TRBD2
cdr3_length: 16
clone_size: NA
j_call: TRBJ2-3
cdr3_aa: CASSFVLAGMADTQYF
cdr3_nt: TGTGCCAGCAGCTTTGTCCTAGCGGGAATGGCAGATACGCAGTATTTT

v_call: TRBV20-1
d_call: TRBD1
cdr3_length: 14
clone_size: NA
j_call: TRBJ2-5
cdr3_aa: CSAGQGTYQETQYF
cdr3_nt: TGCAGTGCCGGACAGGGGACATACCAAGAGACCCAGTACTTC

v_call: TRBV7-9
d_call: NA
cdr3_length: 13
clone_size: NA
j_call: TRBJ2-7
cdr3_aa: CASSYRDLYEQYF
cdr3_nt: TGTGCCAGCAGCTACCGGGACTTATACGAGCAGTACTTC

v_call: TRBV7-8
d_call: NA
cdr3_length: 14
clone_size: many
j_call: TRBJ1-1
cdr3_aa: CASSADEMNTEAFF
cdr3_nt: TGTGCCAGCAGCGCGGACGAGATGAACACTGAAGCTTTCTTT

v_call: TRBV20-1
d_call: TRBD1
cdr3_length: 15
clone_size: few
j_call: TRBJ1-1
cdr3_aa: CSARKRDSWNTEAFF
cdr3_nt: TGCAGTGCTAGAAAGCGGGACAGCTGGAACACTGAAGCTTTCTTT

v_call: TRBV28
d_call: NA
cdr3_length: 13
clone_size: NA
j_call: TRBJ2-5
cdr3_aa: CASSLQVPATQYF
cdr3_nt: TGTGCCAGCAGTCTCCAGGTACCAGCGACCCAGTACTTC

v_call: TRBV3-1
d_call: TRBD2
cdr3_length: 15
clone_size: few
j_call: TRBJ2-7
cdr3_aa: CASSSKRESSYEQYF
cdr3_nt: TGTGCCAGCAGTTCCAAGCGGGAGTCCTCCTACGAGCAGTACTTC

v_call: TRBV28
d_call: NA
cdr3_length: 13
clone_size: NA
j_call: TRBJ1-5
cdr3_aa: CASQTASNQPQHF
cdr3_nt: TGTGCCAGCCAGACGGCGAGCAATCAGCCCCAGCATTTT

v_call: TRBV7-9
d_call: NA
cdr3_length: 15
clone_size: NA
j_call: TRBJ1-2
cdr3_aa: CASSLGRNPNYGYTF
cdr3_nt: TGTGCCAGCAGCTTAGGGCGGAACCCTAACTATGGCTACACCTTC

v_call: TRBV18
d_call: NA
cdr3_length: 14
clone_size: NA
j_call: TRBJ2-5
cdr3_aa: CASSLKSGKETQYF
cdr3_nt: TGTGCCAGCTCACTCAAATCAGGGAAGGAGACCCAGTACTTC

v_call: TRBV20-1
d_call: TRBD2
cdr3_length: 16
clone_size: NA
j_call: TRBJ2-1
cdr3_aa: CSAPLAGGRGSYEQFF
cdr3_nt: TGCAGTGCCCCCCTAGCGGGAGGGAGGGGTAGCTATGAGCAGTTCTTC

v_call: TRBV7-8
d_call: NA
cdr3_length: 14
clone_size: many
j_call: TRBJ2-7
cdr3_aa: CASSIVGATYEQYF
cdr3_nt: TGTGCCAGCAGCATTGTCGGGGCTACCTACGAGCAGTACTTC

v_call: TRBV20-1
d_call: NA
cdr3_length: 10
clone_size: NA
j_call: TRBJ1-2
cdr3_aa: CSATSSGYTF
cdr3_nt: TGCAGTGCCACCTCCTCCGGGTACACCTTC

v_call: TRBV3-1
d_call: NA
cdr3_length: 13
clone_size: few
j_call: TRBJ2-1
cdr3_aa: CASSQARSNEQFF
cdr3_nt: TGTGCCAGCAGCCAAGCCCGTAGCAATGAGCAGTTCTTC